Below are 27 T cell receptor beta chains sequenced from a single sample in a study of blood T cell repertoires in COVID-19. Profiling relied on immunoSEQ multiplex PCR, and the TCRdb table lists in-frame clones only, not all of them. The sample holds around 160,000 clones, 85% seen once. Sample: peripheral blood. The receptors were sampled from a woman in her thirties or forties with active or convalescent COVID-19.

Here the CDR3 reads CASSHETSSSYNEQFF. DNA for the CDR3: TGCGCCAGCAGCCATGAAACTAGCAGCTCCTACAATGAGCAGTTCTTC. The genes are TRBV4-1 and TRBJ2-1, with D perhaps matching TRBD2 (6 bases). This CDR3 is built from 16 residues. The germline V gene encodes CDR1 MGHRA and CDR2 YSYEKL. V lost 3 bases to trimming and J lost 0 bases, with 12 bases between them.

This clone appeared many times. The rearrangement joins TRBV12-5 to TRBJ2-1; D is uncertain. In germline, CDR1 is LGHNT, CDR2 FRNRAP. V dropped 5 bases and J dropped 8 bases, with 10 bases sitting between them. This CDR3 has 12 residues. CDR3 amino acids: CASGNQVDEQFF. In DNA, the CDR3 is TGTGCTAGTGGTAACCAGGTGGATGAGCAGTTCTTC.

V and J are TRBV2 and TRBJ2-4; a possible D gene is TRBD2 (5 bases). The CDR3 consists of 13 residues. Deletions cut 6 bases from V and 6 bases from J, with 12 bases between. Germline V gives CDR1 SNHLY, CDR2 FYNNEI. The CDR3 region is CASRGSLGNIQYF. The DNA for the CDR3 is TGTGCCAGCAGAGGGAGTTTGGGAAACATTCAGTACTTC.

This clone has only one observation. The chain has TRBV11-2 and TRBJ2-7, with a weak D call TRBD2 (5 bases). Trimming pared 5 bases from V and 4 bases from J, leaving 15 bases between. Germline V gene data show CDR1 as SGHAT and CDR2 as FQNNGV. CDR3 length: 14 residues. DNA for the CDR3: TGTGCCAGCAGCCCAGCCAGGAGGTCTTACGAGCAGTACTTC. Translated: CASSPARRSYEQYF.

The chain combines TRBV11-2 with TRBJ2-7, with 8 bases matching TRBD1. The trim removed 3 bases at V and 6 bases at J, leaving 7 bases unmatched. The CDR3 runs 14 residues. The germline V gene encodes CDR1 SGHAT and CDR2 FQNNGV. Here the CDR3 DNA reads TGTGCCAGCAGCTTGCTAGCAGGGGGCGGCGAGCAGTACTTC. Its translation: CASSLLAGGGEQYF.

V gene TRBV5-1 combines with J gene TRBJ2-1; no clear D gene. V dropped 5 bases and J dropped 2 bases, with 11 bases sitting between them. CDR1 is SGHRS and CDR2 is YFSETQ in the germline V gene. This CDR3 contains 14 residues. The CDR3 DNA sequence: TGCGCCAGCAGAGTGAACGGAGCCTACAATGAGCAGTTCTTC. Residues: CASRVNGAYNEQFF.

This clone was seen a single time. The chain has TRBV6-5 and TRBJ1-4, with unresolved D. The CDR3 loop spans 15 amino acids. Germline V gives CDR1 MNHEY, CDR2 SVGAGI. Trimming cost V 0 bases and J 3 bases, with 8 bases left between them. The CDR3: CASSYSGSPNEKLFF. The CDR3 coding sequence is TGTGCCAGCAGTTACTCCGGTAGCCCTAATGAAAAACTGTTTTTT.

For this clone: Its ends do not fully match the called genes, so a read error is possible. Distinct nucleotide sequences in the sample also encode this CDR3. CDR3 bases: TGTGCCAGCAGTTACTCAGGGACAGGGACCTACGAACAGTACTTC. Amino acids: CASSYSGTGTYEQYF. The rearrangement links TRBV6-5 to TRBJ2-7; TRBD1 matches at 9 bases. CDR3 length: 15 amino acids. CDR1 and CDR2 from the germline V gene are MNHEY and SVGAGI.

The V call is TRBV6-5, the J call TRBJ1-5, with D perhaps matching TRBD1 (6 bases). The germline gives CDR1 MNHEY, CDR2 SVGAGI. Between the trimmed V and J ends, which lost 5 bases and 6 bases, there was a span of 14 bases. The CDR3 runs to 14 residues. Here the CDR3 reads CASSPWGGTQPQHF. CDR3 DNA sequence: TGTGCCAGCAGTCCGTGGGGGGGCACTCAGCCCCAGCATTTT.

The chain recombines TRBV28 with TRBJ2-2, with TRBD1 identical over 7 bases. This CDR3 comprises 14 residues. CDR1 and CDR2 (germline): MDHEN, SYDVKM. With V trimmed by 5 bases and J by 3 bases, 3 bases remained unmatched. The CDR3 sequence: CASSGTGDTGELFF. The CDR3 DNA reads TGTGCCAGCAGTGGAACAGGGGACACCGGGGAGCTGTTTTTT.

The chain links TRBV19 to TRBJ2-5; 7 nucleotides align to TRBD2. Germline V lookup: CDR1 LNHDA, CDR2 SQIVND (reference sequence). Unmatched junction bases numbered 20, after V lost 6 bases and J lost 1 base. This CDR3 spans 19 amino acids. CDR3 loop: CASSPLRVSLGGIQETQYF. CDR3 coding DNA: TGTGCCAGTAGCCCCCTCCGGGTCTCACTGGGAGGGATCCAAGAGACCCAGTACTTC. Full variable domain (missing parts from reference TRBV19 and TRBJ2-5): DGGITQSPKYLFRKEGQNVTLSCEQNLNHDAMYWYRQDPGQGLRLIYYSQIVNDFQKGDIAEGYSVSREKKESFPLTVTSAQKNPTAFYLCASSPLRVSLGGIQETQYFGPGTRLLVL.

This clone was detected once. The V and J genes are TRBV5-6 and TRBJ2-7; 11 bases are shared with TRBD2. Germline CDR1 and CDR2: SGHDT and YYEEEE. Trimming took 0 bases from V and 7 from J; bases not matched to a gene: 9. The CDR3 has 16 amino acids. The CDR3 coding sequence is TGTGCCAGCAGCTTGGCCGGACTAGCGGGTTCTTATGAGCAGTACTTC. This gives the protein CASSLAGLAGSYEQYF.

The chain carries TRBV10-2 and TRBJ1-5, with TRBD1 identical over 8 bases. V lost 2 bases, J lost 2 bases, and 5 bases stayed unmatched. Germline V gives CDR1 WSHSY, CDR2 SAAADI. The CDR3 has 16 residues. The CDR3 region has the DNA TGCGCCAGCAGTGAGGGACAGGGTATAGGCAATCAGCCCCAGCATTTT. Residues: CASSEGQGIGNQPQHF.

The V gene is TRBV28, the J gene TRBJ1-4, with 10 bases lining up with TRBD1. The CDR3 spans 13 residues. Germline V gives CDR1 MDHEN, CDR2 SYDVKM. The V segment lost 8 bases and the J segment 8 bases; nucleotides outside the gene matches: 5. For the CDR3, the DNA is TGTGCCAGCGAGGACAGGGGGTACGAAAAACTGTTTTTT. Its protein product is CASEDRGYEKLFF.

The rearrangement uses TRBV12-3 or TRBV12-4 and TRBJ1-6; D gene unclear. Trimming took 5 bases from V and 6 from J, leaving 5 bases between them. This CDR3 is built from 12 residues. CDR3 DNA sequence: TGTGCCAGCAGTGATAGTAATTCACCCCTCCACTTT. Residues: CASSDSNSPLHF.

Only one count was recorded for this clone. The CDR3 coding sequence is TGTGCCAGCAGTAAGCCGGGACAGGGGGTCTATGGCTACACCTTC. Residues: CASSKPGQGVYGYTF. This chain joins TRBV6-5 and TRBJ1-2, with 11 bases identical to TRBD1. V shed 5 bases, J shed 4 bases, and the junction held 6 bases outside the gene matches. The CDR3 is 15 amino acids. The germline CDR1 and CDR2 sequences are MNHEY and SVGAGI.

The rearrangement joins TRBV19 to TRBJ1-2; TRBD1 agrees at 7 bases. Germline V lookup: CDR1 LNHDA, CDR2 SQIVND (reference sequence). The CDR3 is 14 amino acids. V was clipped by 10 bases and J by 8 bases; unmatched bases: 16. As DNA, the CDR3 is TGTGCCACTCTAAAGGTGGAGGGGGCAGCGGGCTACACCTTC. Its translation: CATLKVEGAAGYTF.

This chain connects TRBV3-1 (or the pseudogene TRBV3-2) to TRBJ2-7; 8 bases align to TRBD1. The CDR3 covers 15 residues. J lost 7 bases, V lost 0 bases, and 8 bases had no gene match. The germline gives CDR1 LGHDT, CDR2 YNNKEL (reference sequence). The CDR3 DNA reads TGTGCCAGCAGCCAAGAAGGGACAGGAACGAGGGAGCAGTACTTC. Its protein product is CASSQEGTGTREQYF.

The V call is TRBV5-5, the J call TRBJ2-5; 13 positions agree with TRBD2. The germline V gene encodes CDR1 SGHKS and CDR2 YYEKEE (reference sequence). This CDR3 spans 17 amino acids. V lost 4 bases and J lost 5; bases outside the gene matches: 11. The CDR3 loop reads CASSADRTSGRYETQYF. CDR3 nucleotide sequence: TGTGCCAGCAGCGCAGACAGGACTAGCGGGAGATACGAGACCCAGTACTTC.

This chain uses TRBV7-9 with TRBJ2-5, with D unclear. Per germline, CDR1 SEHNR and CDR2 FQNEAQ (reference sequence). The V and J ends lost 0 bases and 9 bases respectively, with 11 bases between them. This CDR3 region has 13 residues. In DNA form, the CDR3 reads TGTGCCAGCAGCTTAGCGACGCCCGAGGCCCAGTACTTC. As protein: CASSLATPEAQYF.

This rearrangement joins TRBV9 to TRBJ2-5; 14 nucleotides agree with TRBD2. V dropped 0 bases and J dropped 2; count of bases not matched to a gene: 0. There are 16 residues in the CDR3. From germline, CDR1 is SGDLS and CDR2 YYNGEE. The CDR3: CASSVGLAGGQETQYF. As DNA, the CDR3 is TGTGCCAGCAGCGTAGGACTAGCGGGGGGGCAAGAGACCCAGTACTTC.

This clone has only a few counts. The chain uses TRBV28 and TRBJ2-7, with 9 bases matching TRBD1. With 6 bases clipped from V and 5 bases from J, the junction kept 14 bases outside the gene matches. The CDR3 length is 16 residues. Germline CDR1 and CDR2: MDHEN and SYDVKM. The CDR3 sequence: CASRPRPRDRVHEQYF. In nucleotides, the CDR3 is TGTGCCAGCAGGCCAAGGCCTAGGGACAGGGTGCACGAGCAGTACTTC.

This chain joins TRBV7-9 and TRBJ2-4; no clear D. V was cut by 5 bases and J by 6 bases, with 20 bases left in between. This CDR3 comprises 16 residues. Germline V gene lookup returns CDR1 SEHNR and CDR2 FQNEAQ (reference sequence). As DNA, the CDR3 is TGTGCCAGCAGCCAAAGTGGGTGGCTGTCGGGAAACATTCAGTACTTC. It codes for CASSQSGWLSGNIQYF.

This clone was counted a few times. The chain uses TRBV29-1 and TRBJ1-2; D possibly corresponds to TRBD1 (5 bases). Trimming shortened V by 4 bases and J by 8 bases, and 17 bases separated the two germline ends. CDR1 is SQVTM and CDR2 is ANQGSEA in the germline V gene. The CDR3 runs 13 residues. This CDR3 reads CSVAPRQGGGYTF. The CDR3 region has the DNA TGCAGCGTTGCCCCCCGGCAGGGAGGCGGCTACACCTTC. Complete variable domain (other parts from reference TRBV29-1 and TRBJ1-2): SAVISQKPSRDICQRGTSLTIQCQVDSQVTMMFWYRQQPGQSLTLIATANQGSEATYESGFVIDKFPISRPNLTFSTLTVSNMSPEDSSIYLCSVAPRQGGGYTFGSGTRLTVV.

The V call is TRBV4-1, the J call TRBJ2-6, with TRBD1 identical over 8 bases. J was trimmed by 4 bases and V by 1 base; bases with no gene match: 6. The CDR3 runs to 17 residues. Germline V CDR1 and CDR2: MGHRA, YSYEKL. This CDR3 is CASSQGSGGSGANVLTF. The CDR3 nucleotides are TGCGCCAGCAGCCAAGGTTCAGGGGGCTCCGGGGCCAACGTCCTGACTTTC.

This chain joins TRBV19 and TRBJ2-6; D is undetermined. This CDR3 has 17 amino acids. Between the trimmed V and J ends, which lost 3 bases and 0 bases, there was a span of 12 bases. Germline CDR1 LNHDA, CDR2 SQIVND (reference sequence). The chain's CDR3 is CASSISRRSSGANVLTF. DNA of the CDR3: TGTGCCAGTAGTATTAGCCGTAGGAGCTCTGGGGCCAACGTCCTGACTTTC. The full variable domain, completed using reference TRBV19 and TRBJ2-6, is DGGITQSPKYLFRKEGQNVTLSCEQNLNHDAMYWYRQDPGQGLRLIYYSQIVNDFQKGDIAEGYSVSREKKESFPLTVTSAQKNPTAFYLCASSISRRSSGANVLTFGAGSRLTVL.

This clone was found once. CDR3 residues: CASPTGPSYEQYF. CDR3 nucleotides: TGCGCCAGCCCGACAGGGCCCTCCTACGAGCAGTACTTC. The V and J genes are TRBV23-1 and TRBJ2-7; the match to TRBD1 covers 7 bases. TRBV23-1 is assigned to the ORF class and has an uncertain function. V lost 8 bases and J lost 0; bases outside the gene matches: 4. The CDR3 is 13 amino acids.